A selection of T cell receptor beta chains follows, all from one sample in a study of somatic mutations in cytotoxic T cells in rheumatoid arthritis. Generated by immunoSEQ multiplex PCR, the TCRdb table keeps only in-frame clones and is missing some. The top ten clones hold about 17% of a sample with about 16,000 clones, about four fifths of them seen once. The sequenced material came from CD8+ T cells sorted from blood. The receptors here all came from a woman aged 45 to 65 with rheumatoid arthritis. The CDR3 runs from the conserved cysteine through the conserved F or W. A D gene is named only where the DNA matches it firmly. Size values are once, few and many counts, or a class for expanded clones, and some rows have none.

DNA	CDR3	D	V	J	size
TGCGCCAGCAGCGGCCCGCGGGGGGGCAGGAACACCGGGGAGCTGTTTTTT	CASSGPRGGRNTGELFF	TRBD2	TRBV5-1	TRBJ2-2	.
TGCGCCAGCAGCTACGGGACTAGCGGGAGCAGTCAAACCGGGGAGCTGTTTTTT	CASSYGTSGSSQTGELFF	TRBD2	TRBV4-3	TRBJ2-2	.
TGTGCCAGCAGCTTAGTGGGGGGCTCCTACAATGAGCAGTTCTTC	CASSLVGGSYNEQFF	.	TRBV5-5	TRBJ2-1	once
TGTGCCACCAGCAGAGTCGACGGCACTGAAGCTTTCTTT	CATSRVDGTEAFF	.	TRBV15	TRBJ1-1	.
TGTGCCAGTAGTATAGGGGGGACGGACTATGGCTACACCTTC	CASSIGGTDYGYTF	.	TRBV19	TRBJ1-2	.
TGCGCCAGCAGCCATAGCCGACTAGCGGGAGAACGGGGCGGGGAGCTGTTTTTT	CASSHSRLAGERGGELFF	TRBD2	TRBV4-3	TRBJ2-2	once
TGTGCCAGCAGTGAAGCATCTAGACAGTATAGCAATCAGCCCCAGCATTTT	CASSEASRQYSNQPQHF	.	TRBV2	TRBJ1-5	.
TGTGCCAGCAACCTAGGGACAGTAGCTGGGGAGCTGTTTTTT	CASNLGTVAGELFF	TRBD1	TRBV19	TRBJ2-2	.
TGTGCCAGCAGCGGGGACAGGGGGTACAATCAGCCCCAGCATTTT	CASSGDRGYNQPQHF	TRBD1	TRBV27	TRBJ1-5	.
TGTGCCAGCAGCGTTTCCCGGAGCGCGGTAAAACGGGGAACCGGGGAGCTGTTTTTT	CASSVSRSAVKRGTGELFF	.	TRBV5-5	TRBJ2-2	.
TGTGCCTGGGGCGCTCCCGAGGTATTCTCTGGAAACACCATATATTTT	CAWGAPEVFSGNTIYF	.	TRBV30	TRBJ1-3	.
TGTGCCGTGACGGACGGATCCTACGAGCAGTACTTC	CAVTDGSYEQYF	.	TRBV10-3	TRBJ2-7	.
TGTGCCAGCAGTTACTCGCCAGGGGGCGCGGGAGAGACCCAGTACTTC	CASSYSPGGAGETQYF	TRBD1	TRBV6-5	TRBJ2-5	.
TGTGCCTTAGCAGTCGGTGAAAACAATGAGCAGTTCTTC	CALAVGENNEQFF	.	TRBV2	TRBJ2-1	.
TGTGCCAGCAGTTACTCTCAGGGGACAGCAAATTTCTATGGCTACACCTTT	CASSYSQGTANFYGYTF	TRBD1	TRBV6-7	TRBJ1-2	.
TGTGCCAGTAGTATGGGTGGGGGGCTCACTGAAGCTTTCTTT	CASSMGGGLTEAFF	.	TRBV19	TRBJ1-1	.
TGTGCCAGCAGTACCATTGGGACAGTACAAGAGACCCAGTACTTC	CASSTIGTVQETQYF	TRBD1	TRBV2	TRBJ2-5	.
TGTGCCAGCAGCTTATCGGTGGACCTCGGTACGCAGTATTTT	CASSLSVDLGTQYF	.	TRBV7-9	TRBJ2-3	.
TGCAGTGCTGACAGGGCGGCCGAGCAGTACTTC	CSADRAAEQYF	TRBD1	TRBV20-1	TRBJ2-7	.
TGTGCCAGCAAGTTACTAGCGGGAGCCTCCGAGCAGTACTTC	CASKLLAGASEQYF	TRBD2	TRBV28	TRBJ2-7	.
TGTGCCACCAGCAGGAACAGACAGACTAATGAAAAACTGTTTTTT	CATSRNRQTNEKLFF	.	TRBV15	TRBJ1-4	.
TGTGCCAGCAGCTTAGGGGATTCTAATGAGCAGTTCTTC	CASSLGDSNEQFF	.	TRBV11-3	TRBJ2-1	.
TGTGCCAGCAGCACACGACACTTCTCTGGAAACACCATATATTTT	CASSTRHFSGNTIYF	.	TRBV5-6	TRBJ1-3	.